The 9 T cell receptor beta chains reported below all come from one sample, sequenced in a study of radiotherapy plus CTLA-4 blockade in lung cancer. Clones were sequenced by immunoSEQ multiplex PCR, and TCRdb holds only the in-frame ones, with some missing. The sample records 65,000 to 95,000 clones, around 87% being singletons. Sequencing used peripheral blood, obtained from a patient treated with radiotherapy plus ipilimumab. These receptors all come from a human donor with non-small cell lung cancer who had stable disease on radiotherapy plus ipilimumab.

The V gene is TRBV7-3, the J gene TRBJ1-3; 7 bases align to TRBD1. Germline CDR1 SGHTA, CDR2 FQGTGA. V lost 3 bases, J lost 3 bases, and 5 bases stayed unmatched. The CDR3 length is 15 residues. The CDR3 nucleotides are TGTGCCAGCAGCTTGACAGCAGGGGGTGGAAACACCATATATTTT. Residues: CASSLTAGGGNTIYF. Full variable domain (outside the CDR3, taken from reference TRBV7-3 and TRBJ1-3): GAGVSQTPSNKVTEKGKYVELRCDPISGHTALYWYRQSLGQGPEFLIYFQGTGAADDSGLPNDRFFAVRPEGSVSTLKIQRTERGDSAVYLCASSLTAGGGNTIYFGEGSWLTVV.

The chain links TRBV6-1 to TRBJ2-7; 10 nucleotides agree with TRBD2. The CDR3 loop spans 14 amino acids. V shed 9 bases, J shed 7 bases, and the junction held 12 bases outside the gene matches. Looked up from germline, CDR1 is MNHNS and CDR2 is SASEGT. The CDR3 region is CASGGLAGVGEQYF. CDR3 bases: TGTGCCAGTGGGGGGCTAGCGGGAGTCGGAGAGCAGTACTTC.

J is TRBJ2-5 and V is TRBV6-5; D unclear. The CDR3 contains 16 residues. V lost 2 bases and J lost 5, with 18 bases in between. Germline assignment: CDR1 MNHEY and CDR2 SVGAGI. The CDR3 reads CASSYRFAEFWETQYF. In nucleotides, the CDR3 is TGTGCCAGCAGTTACCGATTTGCCGAGTTTTGGGAGACCCAGTACTTC.

The V and J genes are TRBV13 and TRBJ1-4; 9 nucleotides align to TRBD1. V was pared by 5 bases and J by 5 bases, with 6 bases of the junction left unmatched. This CDR3 spans 15 amino acids. Germline V gene sequence: CDR1 PRHDT, CDR2 FYEKMQ (reference sequence). CDR3 bases: TGTGCCAGCAGCGCAACCGGGACAGGGAATGAAAAACTGTTTTTT. Protein sequence: CASSATGTGNEKLFF.

This clone has just a few counts. The chain employs TRBV29-1 and TRBJ1-1; TRBD1 matches 10 bases. The CDR3 has 15 residues. J was trimmed by 4 bases and V by 1 base; bases with no gene match: 6. Germline V gene data show CDR1 as SQVTM and CDR2 as ANQGSEA. CDR3 protein: CSVEGTGGVGTEAFF. The CDR3 DNA follows: TGCAGCGTTGAAGGGACAGGGGGTGTAGGCACTGAAGCTTTCTTT. Full variable domain (outside the CDR3, taken from reference TRBV29-1 and TRBJ1-1): SAVISQKPSRDICQRGTSLTIQCQVDSQVTMMFWYRQQPGQSLTLIATANQGSEATYESGFVIDKFPISRPNLTFSTLTVSNMSPEDSSIYLCSVEGTGGVGTEAFFGQGTRLTVV.

The chain carries TRBV2 and TRBJ2-1; 8 nucleotides align to TRBD1. The trim removed 6 bases at V and 2 bases at J, leaving 12 bases unmatched. Per the germline V gene, CDR1 is SNHLY and CDR2 is FYNNEI. The CDR3 spans 17 residues. CDR3: CASRPGQGKVAYNEQFF. The CDR3 nucleotides are TGTGCCAGCAGGCCCGGACAGGGAAAGGTTGCCTACAATGAGCAGTTCTTC.

The chain employs TRBV2 and TRBJ1-5; no clear D gene. CDR1 is SNHLY, CDR2 FYNNEI, per germline. This CDR3 contains 16 residues. Trimming removed 3 bases at V and 6 bases at J, with 18 bases between. The CDR3 region is CASSDHPVGVGQPQHF. The CDR3 coding sequence is TGTGCCAGCAGTGATCACCCTGTAGGTGTAGGTCAGCCCCAGCATTTT. Supplemented by reference TRBV2 and TRBJ1-5, the full variable domain reads EPEVTQTPSHQVTQMGQEVILRCVPISNHLYFYWYRQILGQKVEFLVSFYNNEISEKSEIFDDQFSVERPDGSNFTLKIRSTKLEDSAMYFCASSDHPVGVGQPQHFGDGTRLSIL.

The V gene is TRBV5-6, the J gene TRBJ2-3; TRBD2 is a possible D gene (6 bases). This CDR3 has 16 residues. Trimming cost V 3 bases and J 0 bases, with 14 bases left between them. Germline CDR1 and CDR2: SGHDT and YYEEEE. Written as DNA, the CDR3 is TGTGCCAGCAGCTGGAGGGCTCTATCTAGCACAGATACGCAGTATTTT. Translated, it gives CASSWRALSSTDTQYF.

The chain links TRBV28 to TRBJ2-7; D possibly corresponds to TRBD2 (7 bases). This CDR3 is built from 14 residues. The V end was cut by 6 bases, the J end by 1 base, with 13 bases between. Germline CDR1 and CDR2: MDHEN and SYDVKM. The CDR3 sequence is CASRAAGASYEQYF. CDR3 DNA sequence: TGTGCCAGCAGGGCCGCGGGGGCTTCCTACGAGCAGTACTTC. Supplemented by reference TRBV28 and TRBJ2-7, the full variable domain reads DVKVTQSSRYLVKRTGEKVFLECVQDMDHENMFWYRQDPGLGLRLIYFSYDVKMKEKGDIPEGYSVSREKKERFSLILESASTNQTSMYLCASRAAGASYEQYFGPGTRLTVT.